A single sample is the source of the 10 T cell receptor beta chains below, sequenced in a study of shared clonotypes between healthy human individuals. Only in-frame clones appear in the TCRdb table, and some are missing; sequencing was by immunoSEQ multiplex PCR. The data contain about 510,000 clones, roughly 78% of them singletons. Material: PBMCs. The receptor set was obtained from a woman between 35 and 50 years old in good health. Some clones in this sample may be carry-over from other donors' samples.

Here the CDR3 DNA reads TGTGCCAGCAGTTGGAGCGGGAGGGCCGGAGAGACCCAGTACTTC. Its protein product is CASSWSGRAGETQYF. This chain links TRBV5-4 with TRBJ2-5; 10 nucleotides match TRBD2. V gave up 5 bases and J gave up 4 bases; unmatched junction bases: 8. The germline gives CDR1 SGHNT, CDR2 YYREEE (reference sequence). The CDR3 is 15 residues long.

The V call is TRBV7-2, the J call TRBJ2-1; TRBD1 might be the D (6 bases). V gave up 5 bases and J gave up 5 bases, with 16 bases separating them. This CDR3 region has 15 residues. Germline CDR1 SGHTA, CDR2 FQGNSA. The CDR3 loop is CASSLVAGENNEQFF. CDR3 bases: TGTGCCAGCAGCCTCGTGGCAGGGGAAAACAATGAGCAGTTCTTC.

The chain uses TRBV5-1 and TRBJ2-6; D unresolved. Per germline, CDR1 SGHRS and CDR2 YFSETQ. Trimming took off 4 bases at V and 0 bases at J, with 8 bases between the two ends. This CDR3 contains 15 residues. The CDR3 region is CASSLYNSGANVLTF. CDR3 nucleotide sequence: TGCGCCAGCAGCCTCTACAACTCTGGGGCCAACGTCCTGACTTTC.

Comments on this clone: Other DNA sequences from this sample encode an identical CDR3 as well. The V call is TRBV5-4, the J call TRBJ1-4; D uncertain. The CDR3 totals 13 residues. Germline V gives CDR1 SGHNT, CDR2 YYREEE (reference sequence). V shed 0 bases and J shed 8 bases, with 8 bases lying between them. CDR3 DNA sequence: TGTGCCAGCAGCTTGGCAGGAGGGGAAAAACTGTTTTTT. It encodes CASSLAGGEKLFF.

The chain uses TRBV27 and TRBJ2-7; no firm D call. Germline assignment: CDR1 MNHEY and CDR2 SMNVEV (reference sequence). The CDR3 loop spans 14 amino acids. Trimming shortened V by 2 bases and J by 6 bases, and 14 bases separated the two germline ends. CDR3 nucleotide sequence: TGTGCCAGCAGTTTAAGGCAGGCATCGATCGAGCAGTACTTC. Translated, it gives CASSLRQASIEQYF.

The V call is TRBV25-1, the J call TRBJ1-2, with TRBD1 matching 9 bases. J lost 8 bases, V lost 4 bases, and 11 bases had no gene match. This CDR3 is built from 15 residues. The germline CDR1 and CDR2 sequences are MGHDK and SYGVNS. Here the CDR3 DNA reads TGTGCCAGCAGTGCCCCCGGGACAGGGATGATAGGCTACACCTTC. This codes for CASSAPGTGMIGYTF.

The chain carries TRBV6-1 and TRBJ2-5; no clear D gene. CDR3 length: 16 amino acids. The germline CDR1 and CDR2 sequences are MNHNS and SASEGT. The V gene lost 1 base and the J gene lost 6 bases, with 18 bases spanning the gap. CDR3 coding DNA: TGTGCCAGCAGTGAAGGGGTCAAGGCCCTCGGAAAGACCCAGTACTTC. Protein sequence: CASSEGVKALGKTQYF.

The chain uses TRBV2 and TRBJ2-7; 10 nucleotides align to TRBD1. Germline V gives CDR1 SNHLY, CDR2 FYNNEI. This CDR3 spans 15 amino acids. V lost 1 base to trimming and J lost 5 bases; unmatched junction nucleotides: 5. The CDR3 DNA reads TGTGCCAGCAGTGAAGGCCGACAGGGGGCCGACGAGCAGTACTTC. This codes for CASSEGRQGADEQYF.

The rearrangement joins TRBV9 to TRBJ1-2, with no clear D. CDR3 size: 13 residues. V was shortened by 5 bases and J by 4 bases, with 12 bases between the two germline ends. Germline CDR1 reads SGDLS; CDR2 reads YYNGEE. CDR3 region: CASSSSGRYGYTF. The DNA for the CDR3 is TGTGCCAGCAGTTCCTCAGGACGCTATGGCTACACCTTC.

The CDR3 spells CASSLPPPGGPGEKLFF. The CDR3 DNA reads as TGTGCCAGCAGTTTGCCCCCGCCCGGGGGGCCGGGTGAAAAACTGTTTTTT. V gene TRBV27 combines with J gene TRBJ1-4; perhaps TRBD1 as D (6 bases). V was trimmed by 3 bases and J by 7 bases, leaving 21 bases between them. This CDR3 region has 17 residues. The germline V gene has CDR1 MNHEY and CDR2 SMNVEV (reference sequence).